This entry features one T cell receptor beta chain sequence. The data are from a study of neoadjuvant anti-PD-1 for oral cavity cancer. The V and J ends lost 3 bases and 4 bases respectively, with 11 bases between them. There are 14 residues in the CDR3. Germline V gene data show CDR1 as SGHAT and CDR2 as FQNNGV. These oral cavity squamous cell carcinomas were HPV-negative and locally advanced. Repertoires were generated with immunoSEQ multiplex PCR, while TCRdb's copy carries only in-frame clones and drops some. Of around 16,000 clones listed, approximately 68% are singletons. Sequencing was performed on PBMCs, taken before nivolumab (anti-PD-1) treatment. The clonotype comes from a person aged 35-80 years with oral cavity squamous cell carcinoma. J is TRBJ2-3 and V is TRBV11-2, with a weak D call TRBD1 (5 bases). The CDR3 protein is CASSLRQNSDTQYF. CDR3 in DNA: TGTGCCAGCAGCTTGAGACAGAATTCAGATACGCAGTATTTT.